What follows are 2 T cell receptor beta chains derived from one specimen sequenced in a study of shared clonotypes between healthy human individuals. Generated by immunoSEQ multiplex PCR, the TCRdb table keeps only in-frame clones and is missing some. The sample includes around 2,000,000 clones, 90% to 95% of them seen just once. The sequenced sample was naive CD4+ T cells sorted from blood. As to subset: CD45RA+ positively selected. The receptors come from a man between 18 and 29 years old in good health.

The chain has TRBV7-9 and TRBJ1-4, with TRBD1 matching over 11 bases. This CDR3 is 16 amino acids long. CDR1 SEHNR and CDR2 FQNEAQ come from the germline V gene (reference sequence). The V gene end was trimmed by 5 bases and the J gene end by 4 bases; junction bases not matched to a gene: 6. The CDR3 protein is CASSTRDRGINEKLFF. The CDR3 coding sequence is TGTGCCAGCAGCACCCGGGACAGGGGGATTAATGAAAAACTGTTTTTT. Together with reference TRBV7-9 and TRBJ1-4, the CDR3 gives the full variable domain: DTGVSQNPRHKITKRGQNVTFRCDPISEHNRLYWYRQTLGQGPEFLTYFQNEAQLEKSRLLSDRFSAERPKGSFSTLEIQRTEQGDSAMYLCASSTRDRGINEKLFFGSGTQLSVL.

The chain is built from TRBV5-1 and TRBJ2-1; D unclear. Between the trimmed V and J ends, which lost 0 bases and 6 bases, there was a span of 13 bases. Germline-derived CDR1 and CDR2 are SGHRS and YFSETQ. The CDR3 extends over 15 amino acids. The CDR3 loop is CASSLESARSNEQFF. The CDR3 DNA follows: TGCGCCAGCAGCTTGGAGAGCGCTAGGAGCAATGAGCAGTTCTTC.